One and the same sample provided the 2 T cell receptor beta chains below, sequenced in a study of T cell responses to AZD1222 COVID-19 vaccine. Clones were sequenced by immunoSEQ multiplex PCR, and TCRdb holds only the in-frame ones, with some missing. The sample consists of more than 110,000 clones, about 94% of them appearing once. Sequenced material: peripheral blood, taken on day 0 of AZD1222 vaccination. Every receptor here comes from an adult in good health.

The CDR3 nucleotides read TGTGCCAGTAGTATGGGTGGGTTCAATCAGCCCCAGCATTTT. Translated: CASSMGGFNQPQHF. V is TRBV19 and J is TRBJ1-5; D call uncertain. Deletions cut 3 bases from V and 3 bases from J, with 9 bases between. The CDR3 extends over 14 amino acids. Germline V lookup: CDR1 LNHDA, CDR2 SQIVND (reference sequence).

The gene calls are TRBV5-1 and TRBJ1-1; the D is unclear. The CDR3 extends over 14 amino acids. Germline values: CDR1 SGHRS, CDR2 YFSETQ. Trimming took 1 base from V and 4 from J, leaving 11 bases between them. CDR3 region: CASSLTLVGTEAFF. The CDR3 nucleotides are TGCGCCAGCAGCTTGACTTTGGTGGGCACTGAAGCTTTCTTT.